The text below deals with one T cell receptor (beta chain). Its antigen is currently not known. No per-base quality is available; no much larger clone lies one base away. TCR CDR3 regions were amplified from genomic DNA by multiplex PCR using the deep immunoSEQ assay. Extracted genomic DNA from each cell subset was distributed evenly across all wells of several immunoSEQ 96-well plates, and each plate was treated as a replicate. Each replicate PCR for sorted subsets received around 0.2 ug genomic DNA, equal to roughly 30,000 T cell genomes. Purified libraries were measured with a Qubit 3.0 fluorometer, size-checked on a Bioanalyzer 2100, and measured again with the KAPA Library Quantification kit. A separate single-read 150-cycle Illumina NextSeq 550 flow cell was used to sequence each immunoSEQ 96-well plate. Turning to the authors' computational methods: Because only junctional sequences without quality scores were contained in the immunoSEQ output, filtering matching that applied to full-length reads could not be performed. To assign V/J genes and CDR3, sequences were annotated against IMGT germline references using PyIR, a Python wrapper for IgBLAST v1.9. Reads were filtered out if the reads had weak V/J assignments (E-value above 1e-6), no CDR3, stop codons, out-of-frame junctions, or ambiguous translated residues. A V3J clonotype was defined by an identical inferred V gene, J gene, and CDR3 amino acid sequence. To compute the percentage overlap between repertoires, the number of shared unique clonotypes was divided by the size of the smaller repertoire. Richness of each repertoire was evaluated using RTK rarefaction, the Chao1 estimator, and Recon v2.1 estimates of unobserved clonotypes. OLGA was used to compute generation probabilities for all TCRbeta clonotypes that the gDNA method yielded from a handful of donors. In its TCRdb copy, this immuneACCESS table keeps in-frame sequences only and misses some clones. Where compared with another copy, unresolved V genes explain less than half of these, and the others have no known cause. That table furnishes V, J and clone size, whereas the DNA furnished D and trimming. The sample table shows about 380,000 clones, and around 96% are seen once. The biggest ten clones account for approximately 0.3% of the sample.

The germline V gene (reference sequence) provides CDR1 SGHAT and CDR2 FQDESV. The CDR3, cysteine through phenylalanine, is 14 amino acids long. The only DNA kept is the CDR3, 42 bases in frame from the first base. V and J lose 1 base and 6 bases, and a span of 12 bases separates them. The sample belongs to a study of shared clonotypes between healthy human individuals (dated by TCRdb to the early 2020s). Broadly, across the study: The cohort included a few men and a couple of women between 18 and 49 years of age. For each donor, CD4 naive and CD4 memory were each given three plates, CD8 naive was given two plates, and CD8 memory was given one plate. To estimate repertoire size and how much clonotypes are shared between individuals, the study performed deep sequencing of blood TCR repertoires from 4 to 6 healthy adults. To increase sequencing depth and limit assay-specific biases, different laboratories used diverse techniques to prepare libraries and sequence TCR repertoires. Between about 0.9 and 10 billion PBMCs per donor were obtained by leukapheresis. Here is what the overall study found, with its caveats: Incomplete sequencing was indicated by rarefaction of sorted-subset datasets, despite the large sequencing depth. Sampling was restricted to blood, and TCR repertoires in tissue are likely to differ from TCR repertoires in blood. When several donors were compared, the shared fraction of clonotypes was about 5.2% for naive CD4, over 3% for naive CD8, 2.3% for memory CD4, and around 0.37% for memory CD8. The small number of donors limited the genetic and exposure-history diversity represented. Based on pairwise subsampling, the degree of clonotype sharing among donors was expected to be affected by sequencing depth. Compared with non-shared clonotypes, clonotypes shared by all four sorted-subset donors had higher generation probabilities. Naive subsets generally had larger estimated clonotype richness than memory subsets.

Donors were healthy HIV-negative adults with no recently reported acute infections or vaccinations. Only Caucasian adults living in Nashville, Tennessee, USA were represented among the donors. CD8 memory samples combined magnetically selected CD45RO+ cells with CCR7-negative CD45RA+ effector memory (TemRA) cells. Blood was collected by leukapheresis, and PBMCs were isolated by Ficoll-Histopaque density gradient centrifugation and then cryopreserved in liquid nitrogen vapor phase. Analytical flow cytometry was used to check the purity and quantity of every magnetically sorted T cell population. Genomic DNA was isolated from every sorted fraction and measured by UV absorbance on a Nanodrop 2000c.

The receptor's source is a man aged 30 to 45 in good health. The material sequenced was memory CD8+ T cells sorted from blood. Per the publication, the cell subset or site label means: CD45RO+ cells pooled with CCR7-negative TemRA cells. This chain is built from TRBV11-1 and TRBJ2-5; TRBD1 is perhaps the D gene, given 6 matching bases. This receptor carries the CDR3 CASSLGDRMKTQYF. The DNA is TGTGCCAGCAGCTTAGGAGACAGGATGAAGACCCAGTACTTC.